This passage covers 21 T cell receptor beta chains from one sample sequenced in a study of T-cell reconstitution after alpha-beta-depleted transplantation in children. Preparation of the TCRbeta library was carried out with unique molecular identifiers. TCRdb re-analysed the PCR reads in MiXCR, keeping a single row per CDR3 protein. The sample lists approximately 210,000 distinct CDR3 sequences, approximately 17% occurring once. The sequences come from PBMCs, mostly from graft donor cells, collected 360 days after TCRalphabeta/CD19-depleted stem cell transplant. These receptors all come from a male patient under 10 years old who had a stem cell transplant for acute lymphoblastic leukemia, so the T cells may come from the graft donor.

This clonotype has just a few counts. The rearrangement uses TRBV7-3 and TRBJ2-5; no definite D call. Germline V gene lookup returns CDR1 SGHTA and CDR2 FQGTGA. Deletions cut 5 bases from V and 4 bases from J, with 14 bases between. This CDR3 spans 14 amino acids. Here the CDR3 DNA reads TGTGCCAGCAGCCTCTTCGGGTCACCAGAGACCCAGTACTTC. Its protein product is CASSLFGSPETQYF.

This clonotype was seen a handful of times. The CDR3 loop reads CASSLAGLASPNEQFF. The CDR3 DNA reads TGTGCCAGCAGCTTAGCGGGACTAGCGAGCCCCAATGAGCAGTTCTTC. V and J are TRBV7-2 and TRBJ2-1, with TRBD2 matching over 10 bases. The CDR3 totals 16 residues. V shed 0 bases and J 6 bases; nucleotides not matched to a gene: 5. CDR1 is SGHTA, CDR2 FQGNSA, per germline.

In this sample, this clonotype turned up a few times. The chain combines TRBV10-2 with TRBJ1-1, with 9 bases fitting TRBD1. Germline V gene data show CDR1 as WSHSY and CDR2 as SAAADI. This CDR3 is built from 11 residues. V was pared by 7 bases and J by 10 bases, with 4 bases of the junction left unmatched. CDR3 in amino acids: CASTTGGRAFF. CDR3 DNA sequence: TGCGCCAGCACGACAGGGGGAAGAGCTTTCTTT.

This chain links TRBV30 with TRBJ2-1; 10 bases map to TRBD2. J lost 9 bases, V lost 3 bases, and 8 bases had no gene match. This CDR3 spans 14 amino acids. CDR1 is GTSNPN, CDR2 SVGIG, per germline (reference sequence). The CDR3 region has the DNA TGTGCCTGGAGGCCAGCGGGGGGGACGGGTGAGCAGTTCTTC. Translation gives CAWRPAGGTGEQFF. The variable domain in full, with the rest retrieved from reference TRBV30 and TRBJ2-1, is SQTIHQWPATLVQPVGSPLSLECTVEGTSNPNLYWYRQAAGRGLQLLFYSVGIGQISSEVPQNLSASRPQDRQFILSSKKLLLSDSGFYLCAWRPAGGTGEQFFGPGTRLTVL.

This clonotype was recorded a few times. The V gene is TRBV12-3 or TRBV12-4, the J gene TRBJ2-1, with D uncertain. The CDR3 runs 14 residues. The V gene lost 5 bases and the J gene lost 1 base, with 9 bases spanning the gap. CDR3 DNA sequence: TGTGCCAGCAGTGGATACCTTTCCTACAATGAGCAGTTCTTC. Protein: CASSGYLSYNEQFF.

V and J are TRBV20-1 and TRBJ2-3; D possibly corresponds to TRBD2 (7 bases). The CDR3 covers 16 residues. The V gene lost 6 bases and the J gene lost 4 bases, with 23 bases spanning the gap. Germline V gene sequence: CDR1 DFQATT, CDR2 SNEGSKA (reference sequence). CDR3 sequence reads: CSASSTWRGPADTQYF. In DNA, the CDR3 is TGCAGTGCCTCCTCCACCTGGCGGGGGCCCGCAGATACGCAGTATTTT.

At least ten counts were recorded for this clonotype. This CDR3 reads CASSLGQTGSSYEQYF. CDR3 sequence (DNA): TGCGCCAGCAGCTTGGGGCAGACAGGGAGCTCCTACGAGCAGTACTTC. This chain uses TRBV5-1 with TRBJ2-7; 7 bases agree with TRBD1. CDR1 and CDR2 from the germline V gene are SGHRS and YFSETQ. The ends lost 0 bases at V and 0 bases at J; junction bases unmatched: 6. This CDR3 is built from 16 residues. Full variable domain (outside the CDR3, taken from reference TRBV5-1 and TRBJ2-7): KAGVTQTPRYLIKTRGQQVTLSCSPISGHRSVSWYQQTPGQGLQFLFEYFSETQRNKGNFPGRFSGRQFSNSRSEMNVSTLELGDSALYLCASSLGQTGSSYEQYFGPGTRLTVT.

This clonotype occurred a few times. V is TRBV12-3 or TRBV12-4 and J is TRBJ1-1, with 8 bases matching TRBD1. The CDR3 extends over 16 amino acids. J gave up 1 base and V 4 bases, and 8 bases lay outside the gene matches. The CDR3: CASSSWSDRGNTEAFF. Here the CDR3 DNA reads TGTGCCAGCAGTTCCTGGTCTGACAGGGGGAACACTGAAGCTTTCTTT.

This sequence joins TRBV7-2 and TRBJ2-7; D gene ambiguous. This CDR3 comprises 15 residues. Trimming took 3 bases from V and 2 from J, leaving 14 bases between them. The germline V gene encodes CDR1 SGHTA and CDR2 FQGNSA. CDR3 bases: TGTGCCAGCAGCTTTCCCAGCAGGCCTACCTACGAGCAGTACTTC. Translation: CASSFPSRPTYEQYF. The full variable domain, in which reference TRBV7-2 and TRBJ2-7 provide the parts outside the CDR3, is GAGVSQSPSNKVTEKGKDVELRCDPISGHTALYWYRQSLGQGLEFLIYFQGNSAPDKSGLPSDRFSAERTGGSVSTLTIQRTQQEDSAVYLCASSFPSRPTYEQYFGPGTRLTVT.

This clonotype was seen ten or more times. This rearrangement joins TRBV20-1 to TRBJ2-5, with D possibly TRBD1 on 6 matching bases. The germline CDR1 and CDR2 sequences are DFQATT and SNEGSKA (reference sequence). The CDR3 runs 12 residues. Trimming removed 3 bases at V and 4 bases at J, with 9 bases between. The CDR3 bases are TGCAGTGCTAGCAGGGGAAGAGAGACCCAGTACTTC. Protein: CSASRGRETQYF.

As concerns this clonotype: Germline is not matched at one junction end, which may reflect a read error. This chain uses TRBV15 with TRBJ2-7; D is undetermined. This CDR3 region has 18 residues. Germline lookup yields CDR1 LNHNV and CDR2 YYDKDF (reference sequence). The CDR3 is CATIRDRILGPLPYEQYF. Here the CDR3 DNA reads TGTGCCACCATCAGAGATCGTATATTAGGGCCCCTTCCCTACGAGCAGTACTTC.

This clonotype showed up just a few times. The rearrangement links TRBV5-5 to TRBJ2-1, with 8 nucleotides matching TRBD1. Trimming at V came to 5 bases and at J to 6 bases, leaving 4 bases not matched to a gene. This CDR3 spans 13 amino acids. Per germline, CDR1 SGHKS and CDR2 YYEKEE (reference sequence). CDR3 loop: CASRWTGRNEQFF. The CDR3 bases are TGTGCCAGCAGATGGACAGGGCGCAATGAGCAGTTCTTC.

This clonotype was seen a few times. This sequence joins TRBV7-6 and TRBJ2-7; D may correspond to TRBD1 or TRBD2 (5 bases each). The CDR3 extends over 13 amino acids. The germline V gene has CDR1 SGHVS and CDR2 FNYEAQ. Trimming removed 5 bases from V and 4 bases from J, with 12 bases in between. The CDR3 reads CASSRDEIYEQYF. For the CDR3, the DNA is TGTGCCAGCAGCAGGGACGAGATTTACGAGCAGTACTTC.

This clonotype showed up many times. The chain combines TRBV29-1 with TRBJ2-1; D may be TRBD2 (6 bases). The V and J ends lost 4 bases and 4 bases respectively, with 11 bases between them. The germline gives CDR1 SQVTM, CDR2 ANQGSEA. The CDR3 has 13 residues. The DNA of the CDR3 is TGCAGCGTTGGGGGTGGACTATACAATGAGCAGTTCTTC. Protein sequence: CSVGGGLYNEQFF.

This rearrangement joins TRBV29-1 to TRBJ2-7; TRBD2 might be the D (6 bases). The CDR3 sequence is 16 residues long. Germline CDR1 reads SQVTM; CDR2 reads ANQGSEA. The ends were cut back, 6 bases at V and 5 bases at J, with 26 bases in the middle. The CDR3 is CSVAEGPGLPPHEQYF. The CDR3 DNA sequence: TGCAGCGTCGCTGAAGGTCCGGGACTCCCGCCCCACGAGCAGTACTTC.

This clonotype was counted between two and nine times. The rearrangement uses TRBV6-2 or TRBV6-3 and TRBJ2-1; TRBD1 or TRBD2 may be the D gene (5 bases each). This CDR3 has 17 amino acids. Germline CDR1 reads MNHEY; CDR2 reads SVGEGT. With 3 bases removed from V and 5 bases from J, the gap between germline ends came to 20 bases. The CDR3 DNA reads TGTGCCAGCAGTTATAGGGACGGGACCGACTGGGACAATGAGCAGTTCTTC. Protein product: CASSYRDGTDWDNEQFF.

This clonotype has a handful of counts. The chain employs TRBV5-1 and TRBJ2-7; the D is unclear. The germline CDR1 and CDR2 sequences are SGHRS and YFSETQ. V lost 3 bases and J lost 2, with 12 bases in between. The CDR3 covers 14 residues. In DNA form, the CDR3 reads TGCGCCAGCAGCTCCGCGACATTCCCCTACGAGCAGTACTTC. Translating it yields CASSSATFPYEQYF. The whole variable domain, remainder taken from reference TRBV5-1 and TRBJ2-7, is KAGVTQTPRYLIKTRGQQVTLSCSPISGHRSVSWYQQTPGQGLQFLFEYFSETQRNKGNFPGRFSGRQFSNSRSEMNVSTLELGDSALYLCASSSATFPYEQYFGPGTRLTVT.

The gene calls are TRBV7-3 and TRBJ2-3; 8 bases fit TRBD1. V lost 7 bases to trimming and J lost 2 bases; unmatched junction nucleotides: 8. Germline CDR1 reads SGHTA; CDR2 reads FQGTGA. This CDR3 has 15 residues. The DNA for the CDR3 is TGTGCCAGCACCCATGGCAGGGGGCCCACAGATACGCAGTATTTT. It yields the protein CASTHGRGPTDTQYF.

This clonotype was seen a handful of times. The chain joins TRBV18 to TRBJ2-7; 9 bases align to TRBD1. Germline V gene sequence: CDR1 KGHSH, CDR2 LQKENI. Trimming at V came to 3 bases and at J to 5 bases, leaving 5 bases not matched to a gene. The CDR3 sequence is 14 residues long. Here the CDR3 reads CASSPGQGYNEQYF. Here the CDR3 DNA reads TGTGCCAGCTCACCGGGACAGGGCTATAACGAGCAGTACTTC. Full variable domain (remainder filled in from reference TRBV18 and TRBJ2-7): NAGVMQNPRHLVRRRGQEARLRCSPMKGHSHVYWYRQLPEEGLKFMVYLQKENIIDESGMPKERFSAEFPKEGPSILRIQQVVRGDSAAYFCASSPGQGYNEQYFGPGTRLTVT.

This clonotype appeared a few times. The gene calls are TRBV28 and TRBJ1-5; D possibly corresponds to TRBD1 (5 bases). V lost 5 bases and J lost 9, with 14 bases in between. From germline, CDR1 is MDHEN and CDR2 SYDVKM. The CDR3 is 13 residues long. The CDR3, as DNA: TGTGCCAGCAGTCACACCCTCCAGGGGCCCCAGCATTTT. This gives the protein CASSHTLQGPQHF.

V usage is TRBV6-1 and J usage is TRBJ2-3; 12 nucleotides align to TRBD2. Looked up from germline, CDR1 is MNHNS and CDR2 is SASEGT. The CDR3 spans 16 residues. J gave up 3 bases and V 7 bases, and 8 bases lay outside the gene matches. The CDR3 here is CASTLGTSGFTDTQYF. The CDR3 DNA is TGTGCCAGCACCCTCGGGACTAGCGGGTTTACAGATACGCAGTATTTT.